The 26 T cell receptor beta chains reported below all come from one sample, sequenced in a study of T cells after yellow fever vaccination. Each CDR3 protein is one row after TCRdb ran MiXCR on the 5' RACE reads. The sample gives some 240,000 distinct CDR3 sequences, approximately 3% of which show up once; approximately 3.5% is in the top ten. Sequencing used CD4+ T cells sorted from PBMCs, obtained 10 days after the yellow fever booster vaccination. All receptors come from a man aged 18 to 30 who received the YFV17D yellow fever vaccine.

This clonotype turned up a few times. V is TRBV4-3 and J is TRBJ1-5; the match to TRBD1 covers 7 bases. The length of the CDR3 is 15 residues. Trimming removed 0 bases from V and 5 bases from J; junction bases left unmatched: 4. Looked up from germline, CDR1 is LGHNA and CDR2 is YSLEER. The CDR3 bases are TGCGCCAGCAGCCAAGATCAGGGGGGGTATCAGCCCCAGCATTTT. Translating gives CASSQDQGGYQPQHF.

This chain connects TRBV29-1 to TRBJ1-1; perhaps TRBD1 as D (5 bases). The CDR3 loop spans 13 amino acids. The germline V gene has CDR1 SQVTM and CDR2 ANQGSEA. With 3 bases removed from V and 2 bases from J, the gap between germline ends came to 10 bases. CDR3 amino acids: CSVEAGRNTEAFF. The CDR3 DNA follows: TGCAGCGTTGAGGCAGGGCGAAACACTGAAGCTTTCTTT.

This clonotype was detected a few times. This chain joins TRBV5-1 and TRBJ2-1, with TRBD2 matching over 9 bases. CDR3 length: 14 residues. CDR1 is SGHRS and CDR2 is YFSETQ in the germline V gene. J gave up 5 bases and V 4 bases, and 4 bases lay outside the gene matches. CDR3 bases: TGCGCCAGCAGCCGCCTAGCGGGGCACAATGAGCAGTTCTTC. It is translated as CASSRLAGHNEQFF.

The chain uses TRBV10-2 and TRBJ1-6, with 7 bases aligning to TRBD1. J lost 10 bases, V lost 5 bases, and 2 bases had no gene match. The germline V gene has CDR1 WSHSY and CDR2 SAAADI. This CDR3 is built from 12 residues. The CDR3 here is CASSTGESPLHF. In DNA, the CDR3 is TGCGCCAGCAGTACAGGGGAATCACCCCTCCACTTT.

Ten or more counts support this clonotype. V and J are TRBV28 and TRBJ1-5; the D gene is possibly TRBD1 (5 bases). This CDR3 spans 14 amino acids. Looked up from germline, CDR1 is MDHEN and CDR2 is SYDVKM. The V and J ends lost 2 bases and 3 bases respectively, with 8 bases between them. As DNA, the CDR3 is TGTGCCAGCAGTTTAGACAGACTCAATCAGCCCCAGCATTTT. It yields the protein CASSLDRLNQPQHF.

Many counts were recorded for this clonotype. The V call is TRBV6-5, the J call TRBJ1-1; 8 bases are shared with TRBD1. The CDR3 length is 12 residues. The germline V gene encodes CDR1 MNHEY and CDR2 SVGAGI. The V gene end was trimmed by 5 bases and the J gene end by 9 bases; junction bases not matched to a gene: 5. CDR3 sequence (DNA): TGTGCCAGCAGTCCCCGACAGGGGCAAGCTTTCTTT. As protein: CASSPRQGQAFF.

This clonotype was found many times. V gene TRBV7-2 combines with J gene TRBJ2-7, with unresolved D. In germline, CDR1 is SGHTA, CDR2 FQGNSA. The CDR3 runs to 12 residues. V lost 4 bases to trimming and J lost 2 bases, with 6 bases between them. Here the CDR3 DNA reads TGTGCCAGCAGCTCCTTTCCCTACGAGCAGTACTTC. This sequence encodes CASSSFPYEQYF.

This clonotype was recorded a few times. V gene TRBV29-1 combines with J gene TRBJ1-1; 8 nucleotides line up with TRBD1. V lost 0 bases, J lost 3 bases, and 0 bases stayed unmatched. CDR1 SQVTM and CDR2 ANQGSEA come from the germline V gene. The CDR3 covers 13 residues. Here the CDR3 reads CSVEEQGDTEAFF. In DNA, the CDR3 is TGCAGCGTTGAAGAACAGGGGGACACTGAAGCTTTCTTT.

The gene calls are TRBV12-3 or TRBV12-4 and TRBJ2-2; 8 bases line up with TRBD2. The CDR3 length is 14 residues. V shed 3 bases and J 6 bases; nucleotides not matched to a gene: 3. The CDR3 sequence: CASSFTGGPGELFF. CDR3 bases: TGTGCCAGCAGTTTCACGGGGGGGCCCGGGGAGCTGTTTTTT.

V gene TRBV15 combines with J gene TRBJ1-6; D is unclear. The V end lost 0 bases, the J end lost 0 bases, and 6 bases lay between the germline ends. Germline V gives CDR1 LNHNV, CDR2 YYDKDF (reference sequence). The CDR3 contains 16 residues. CDR3 sequence reads: CATSRDISSYNSPLHF. CDR3 nucleotide sequence: TGTGCCACCAGCAGAGACATTAGCTCCTATAATTCACCCCTCCACTTT.

The chain is built from TRBV20-1 and TRBJ1-1; TRBD1 might be the D (5 bases). The germline CDR1 and CDR2 sequences are DFQATT and SNEGSKA (reference sequence). The V end lost 0 bases, the J end lost 3 bases, and 14 bases lay between the germline ends. There are 15 residues in the CDR3. The CDR3 DNA reads as TGCAGTGCTAGAGATCCCTGGAGAGGGGACACTGAAGCTTTCTTT. Protein: CSARDPWRGDTEAFF.

This clonotype showed up many times. V and J are TRBV10-3 and TRBJ1-2; tentatively, D is TRBD1 (5 bases). The CDR3 spans 12 residues. The germline V gene has CDR1 ENHRY and CDR2 SYGVKD. V was shortened by 8 bases and J by 3 bases, with 10 bases between the two germline ends. CDR3 residues: CAIYRYDYGYTF. The CDR3 DNA reads as TGTGCCATCTACAGGTATGACTATGGCTACACCTTC.

The chain carries TRBV7-2 and TRBJ2-3; tentative D call: TRBD2 (6 bases). V was pared by 4 bases and J by 2 bases, with 13 bases between. The germline CDR1 and CDR2 sequences are SGHTA and FQGNSA. The CDR3 extends over 15 amino acids. CDR3 residues: CASSSERGYTDTQYF. For the CDR3, the DNA is TGTGCCAGCAGCTCGGAACGGGGGTACACAGATACGCAGTATTTT.

The chain uses TRBV3-1 and TRBJ2-5; 9 nucleotides match TRBD2. This CDR3 has 17 residues. Germline CDR1 is LGHDT and CDR2 is YNNKEL (reference sequence). Trimming cost V 1 base and J 2 bases; bases outside gene matches: 8. In nucleotides, the CDR3 is TGTGCCAGCAGCCAAGGAGGGAGCGGGGGGCGTCAAGAGACCCAGTACTTC. This translates into CASSQGGSGGRQETQYF.

This clonotype was recorded at least ten times. The chain couples TRBV5-1 to TRBJ1-1; maybe TRBD1 (6 bases). This CDR3 has 15 amino acids. The germline V gene encodes CDR1 SGHRS and CDR2 YFSETQ. V lost 3 bases and J 4 bases, leaving 16 bases between the germline ends. For the CDR3, the DNA is TGCGCCAGCAGCTCCCAGGGGAATGAGGGCACTGAAGCTTTCTTT. This codes for CASSSQGNEGTEAFF.

The table lists this clonotype with many counts. This chain joins TRBV7-2 and TRBJ2-3; D ambiguous. There are 13 residues in the CDR3. V was shortened by 5 bases and J by 5 bases, with 11 bases between the two germline ends. Germline values: CDR1 SGHTA, CDR2 FQGNSA. DNA of the CDR3: TGTGCCAGCAGCCCCTACCCTATAGATACGCAGTATTTT. Protein product: CASSPYPIDTQYF.

This clonotype has a count of ten or more. The chain carries TRBV7-2 and TRBJ1-2; D is possibly TRBD1 (5 bases). V was cut by 5 bases and J by 7 bases, with 17 bases left in between. The CDR3 length is 14 residues. Per the germline V gene, CDR1 is SGHTA and CDR2 is FQGNSA. CDR3 amino acids: CASSLAGEVGGYTF. CDR3 nucleotide sequence: TGTGCCAGCAGCCTGGCGGGGGAAGTCGGTGGCTACACCTTC. The whole variable domain, filled in from reference TRBV7-2 and TRBJ1-2, reads GAGVSQSPSNKVTEKGKDVELRCDPISGHTALYWYRQSLGQGLEFLIYFQGNSAPDKSGLPSDRFSAERTGGSVSTLTIQRTQQEDSAVYLCASSLAGEVGGYTFGSGTRLTVV.

This clonotype has a count of ten or more. The rearrangement uses TRBV20-1 and TRBJ2-1; 10 bases are shared with TRBD2. CDR3 length equals 19 residues. Looked up from germline, CDR1 is DFQATT and CDR2 is SNEGSKA (reference sequence). V lost 3 bases to trimming and J lost 0 bases; unmatched junction nucleotides: 14. CDR3 protein: CSASLLGSGGVASYNEQFF. The CDR3 region has the DNA TGCAGTGCTAGCTTGCTAGGAAGCGGGGGGGTGGCCTCCTACAATGAGCAGTTCTTC.

This clonotype showed up just a few times. The gene calls are TRBV7-9 and TRBJ2-5; D ambiguous. This CDR3 comprises 13 residues. The germline V gene encodes CDR1 SEHNR and CDR2 FQNEAQ (reference sequence). V gave up 3 bases and J gave up 1 base, with 6 bases separating them. The CDR3 nucleotides are TGTGCCAGCAGCTTTCTAAGCCAAGAGACCCAGTACTTC. This translates into CASSFLSQETQYF.

This clonotype was seen at least ten times. The gene calls are TRBV20-1 and TRBJ1-1; possibly TRBD1 for D (6 bases). The CDR3 is 15 amino acids. Per germline, CDR1 DFQATT and CDR2 SNEGSKA (reference sequence). The V and J ends lost 5 bases and 3 bases respectively, with 19 bases between them. Written as DNA, the CDR3 is TGCAGTGCTGTAATGGGGGGCAGGAGCGACACTGAAGCTTTCTTT. Translation gives CSAVMGGRSDTEAFF.

At least ten counts were recorded for this clonotype. The chain employs TRBV18 and TRBJ1-2; D call uncertain. CDR1 and CDR2 (germline): KGHSH, LQKENI. The CDR3 sequence is 13 residues long. V shed 3 bases and J shed 3 bases, with 8 bases lying between them. CDR3 DNA sequence: TGTGCCAGCTCACCGACTCTACACTATGGCTACACCTTC. Translating gives CASSPTLHYGYTF.

The chain is built from TRBV12-3 or TRBV12-4 and TRBJ2-1; TRBD2 matches 8 bases. Losses at the gene ends were 10 bases for V and 6 bases for J; bases not matched to a gene: 2. CDR3 length: 11 residues. CDR3 in DNA: TGTGCCATCGGGGGGGCCAATGAGCAGTTCTTC. It specifies CAIGGANEQFF.

The sample holds many counts of this clonotype. This sequence joins TRBV4-1 and TRBJ1-6; D call uncertain. V shed 2 bases and J shed 7 bases, with 9 bases lying between them. The CDR3 is made up of 14 amino acids. The germline V gene has CDR1 MGHRA and CDR2 YSYEKL. The CDR3 protein is CASSQTGRNSPLHF. CDR3 DNA sequence: TGCGCCAGCAGCCAAACGGGGAGAAATTCACCCCTCCACTTT.

This clonotype was found a few times. The chain joins TRBV7-2 to TRBJ2-7; 9 nucleotides align to TRBD1. Trimming at V came to 6 bases and at J to 1 base, leaving 7 bases not matched to a gene. Germline V lookup: CDR1 SGHTA, CDR2 FQGNSA. This CDR3 has 15 residues. The CDR3 DNA reads as TGTGCCAGCAGGTTTACAGGGGGCCCTTCCTACGAGCAGTACTTC. Protein sequence: CASRFTGGPSYEQYF. The whole variable domain, remainder taken from reference TRBV7-2 and TRBJ2-7, is GAGVSQSPSNKVTEKGKDVELRCDPISGHTALYWYRQSLGQGLEFLIYFQGNSAPDKSGLPSDRFSAERTGGSVSTLTIQRTQQEDSAVYLCASRFTGGPSYEQYFGPGTRLTVT.

The rearrangement uses TRBV4-3 and TRBJ2-3; 8 bases line up with TRBD2. Looked up from germline, CDR1 is LGHNA and CDR2 is YSLEER. The CDR3 covers 17 residues. Losses at the gene ends were 1 base for V and 1 base for J; bases not matched to a gene: 7. The CDR3 region has the DNA TGCGCCAGCAGCCAAGCCCCCGCGGGGGGCCGCACAGATACGCAGTATTTT. Translation gives CASSQAPAGGRTDTQYF.

This clonotype was detected ten times or more. This rearrangement joins TRBV7-2 to TRBJ2-6; D uncertain. The CDR3 runs 16 residues. V was cut by 2 bases and J by 3 bases, with 11 bases left in between. Germline CDR1 and CDR2: SGHTA and FQGNSA. DNA of the CDR3: TGTGCCAGCAGCTTATTGAGTTGGGATGGGGCCAACGTCCTGACTTTC. Translation: CASSLLSWDGANVLTF. Looking up the rest from reference TRBV7-2 and TRBJ2-6 gives the full variable domain: GAGVSQSPSNKVTEKGKDVELRCDPISGHTALYWYRQSLGQGLEFLIYFQGNSAPDKSGLPSDRFSAERTGGSVSTLTIQRTQQEDSAVYLCASSLLSWDGANVLTFGAGSRLTVL.